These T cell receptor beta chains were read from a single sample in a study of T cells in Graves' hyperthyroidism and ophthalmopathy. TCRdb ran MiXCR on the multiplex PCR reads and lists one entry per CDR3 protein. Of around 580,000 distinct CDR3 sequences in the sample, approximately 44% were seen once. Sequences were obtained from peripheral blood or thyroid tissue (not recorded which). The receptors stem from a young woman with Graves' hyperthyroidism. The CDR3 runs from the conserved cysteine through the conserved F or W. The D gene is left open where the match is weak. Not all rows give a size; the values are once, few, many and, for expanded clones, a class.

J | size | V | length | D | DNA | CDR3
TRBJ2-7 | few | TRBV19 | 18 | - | TGTGCCAGTGTAGACCAATATCCCCCTCCTTCCTACTCCTACGAGCAGTACTTC | CASVDQYPPPSYSYEQYF
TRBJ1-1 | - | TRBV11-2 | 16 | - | TGTGCCAGCAGCTTAGGGGGTACTGGGGCCAACGTCCTGACTTTCTTT | CASSLGGTGANVLTFF
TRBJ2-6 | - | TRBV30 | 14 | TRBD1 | TGTGCTGCCAAGGGGGCTACTGGGGCCAACGTCCTGACTTTC | CAAKGATGANVLTF
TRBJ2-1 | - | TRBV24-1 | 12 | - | TGTGCCACCAGTGATAAAAGAAGTGAGCAGTTCTTC | CATSDKRSEQFF
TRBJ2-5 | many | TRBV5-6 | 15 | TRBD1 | TGTGCCAGCAGCCCAGACGGGACAGGGGTCGAGACCCAGTACTTC | CASSPDGTGVETQYF
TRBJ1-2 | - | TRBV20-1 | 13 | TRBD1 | TGCAGTGAGGGCAGGGGGCGGTTCTATGGCTACACCTTC | CSEGRGRFYGYTF
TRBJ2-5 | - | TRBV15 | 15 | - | TGTGCCACCAGCATCCCCAAGGGGGACGGGGAGACCCAGTACTTC | CATSIPKGDGETQYF
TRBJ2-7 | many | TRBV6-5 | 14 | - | TGTGCCAGCAGCCCTTCCGGGAGTGTTGACGAGCAGTACTTC | CASSPSGSVDEQYF
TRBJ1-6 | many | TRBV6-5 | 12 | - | TGTGCCAGCAGTTACAGGGGTTCACCCCTCCACTTT | CASSYRGSPLHF
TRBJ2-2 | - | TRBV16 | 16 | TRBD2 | TGTGCCAGCAGCGTATTCCCTAGCGGTGCCACCGGGGAGCTGTTTTTT | CASSVFPSGATGELFF
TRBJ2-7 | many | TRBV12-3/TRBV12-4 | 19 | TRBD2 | TGTGCCAGCAGTTTCATCGGACTAGCGGGAGGGCCTGTTTCCTACGAGCAGTACTTC | CASSFIGLAGGPVSYEQYF
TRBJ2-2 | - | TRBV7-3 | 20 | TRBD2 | TGTGCCAGCAGCTCCTCCCGTGGTAGCGGGAGGGCCGGGGTCACCGGGGAGCTGTTTTTT | CASSSSRGSGRAGVTGELFF
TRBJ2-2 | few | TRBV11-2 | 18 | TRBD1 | TGTGCCAGCAGCCTTCCCCCGGGACAGGGTTTCTTCACCGGGGAGCTGTTTTTT | CASSLPPGQGFFTGELFF
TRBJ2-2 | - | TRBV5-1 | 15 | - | TGCGCCAGCAGCTTGGGCGGGGTGAACACCGGGGAGCTGGTTTTT | CASSLGGVNTGELVF
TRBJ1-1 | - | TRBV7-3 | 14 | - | TGTGCCAGCAGCTCGACACCTACGGGGACTGAAGCTTTCTTT | CASSSTPTGTEAFF
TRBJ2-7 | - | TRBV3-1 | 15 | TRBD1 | TGTGCCAGCAGCCAAGTGGCCAGGGGGTTTGACGAGCAGTACTTC | CASSQVARGFDEQYF
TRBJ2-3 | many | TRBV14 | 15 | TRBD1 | TGTGCCAGCAGCCAAGGGGACAGTGGCTCAGATACGCAGTATTTT | CASSQGDSGSDTQYF
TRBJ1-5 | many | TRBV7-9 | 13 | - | TGTGCCAGCAGCCCCGGGACCCATCAGCCCCAGCATTTT | CASSPGTHQPQHF
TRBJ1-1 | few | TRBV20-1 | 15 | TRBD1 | TGCAGTGCGCCGTACAGGGGGTGGGGGGGGCCTGAAGCTTTCTTT | CSAPYRGWGGPEAFF
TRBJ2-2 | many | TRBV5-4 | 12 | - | TGTGCCAGCAGCTCGAGGGACGGGGAGCTGTTTTTT | CASSSRDGELFF
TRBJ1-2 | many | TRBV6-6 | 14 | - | TGTGCCAGCAGCCCCCGGGGACAATCCTATGGCTACACCTTC | CASSPRGQSYGYTF
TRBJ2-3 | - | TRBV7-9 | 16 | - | TGTGCCAGCAGCCTCACGGTAGCGACTAGCACAGATACGCAGTATTTT | CASSLTVATSTDTQYF
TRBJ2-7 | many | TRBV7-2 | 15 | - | TGTGCCAGCAGCTTAGCGCCACAGGGGGGGTACGAGCAGTACTTC | CASSLAPQGGYEQYF
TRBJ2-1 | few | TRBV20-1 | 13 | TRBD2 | TGCAGTGCTTTGGGACTAGCGTACAATGAGCAGTTCTTC | CSALGLAYNEQFF
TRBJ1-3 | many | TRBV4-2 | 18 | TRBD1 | TGTGCCAGCAGCCAACGTACCGGGACAGGGTTTTCGTCCAACACCATATATTTT | CASSQRTGTGFSSNTIYF
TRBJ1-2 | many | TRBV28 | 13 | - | TGTGCCAGCAGTTCAGCCGCGGGAGGTGGCTACACCTTC | CASSSAAGGGYTF
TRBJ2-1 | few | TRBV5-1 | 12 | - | TGCGCCAGCAGCTTGGAGATCAATGAGCAGTTCTTC | CASSLEINEQFF
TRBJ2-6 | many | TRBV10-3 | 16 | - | TGTGCCATCAGTGATAGGCCGAGCTCTGGGGCCAACGTCCTGACTTTC | CAISDRPSSGANVLTF
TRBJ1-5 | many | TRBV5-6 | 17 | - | TGTGCCAGCAGCTTGGCACTCCCAGGGAGTAGCAATCAGCCCCAGCATTTT | CASSLALPGSSNQPQHF
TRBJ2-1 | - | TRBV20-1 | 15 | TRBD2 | TGCAGTGCTTCCCGACTAGCGGGATCGCACAATGAGCAGTTCTTC | CSASRLAGSHNEQFF
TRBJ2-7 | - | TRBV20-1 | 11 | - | TGCAGTGCTGCCCCCTCCTACGAGCAGTACTTC | CSAAPSYEQYF
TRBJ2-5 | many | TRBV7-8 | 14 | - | TGTGCCAGCAGCTTAGAGGAACGGCCTACTACCCAGTACTTC | CASSLEERPTTQYF
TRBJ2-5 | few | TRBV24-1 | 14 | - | TGTGCCACCAGTGATCCTCTGATGACAGGGCGGGAGTTCTTC | CATSDPLMTGREFF
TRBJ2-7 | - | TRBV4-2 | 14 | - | TGTGCCAGCAGCCAAGAGACAGGCGCGGACGAGCAGTACTTC | CASSQETGADEQYF
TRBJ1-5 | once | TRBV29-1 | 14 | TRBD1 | TGCAGCACCGACCCCAGGGGGGTGGGTCAGCCCCAGCATTTT | CSTDPRGVGQPQHF
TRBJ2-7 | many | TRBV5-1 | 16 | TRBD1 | TGCGCCAGCAGCACTAACACAGGGGGGATAATCTACGAGCAGTACTTC | CASSTNTGGIIYEQYF
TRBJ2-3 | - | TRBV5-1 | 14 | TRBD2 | TGCGCCAGCAGTTTCGGACTAGCGACAGATACGCAGTATTTT | CASSFGLATDTQYF
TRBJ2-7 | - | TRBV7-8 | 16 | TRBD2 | TGTGCCAGCAGCCTCCTCCGGACTAGCGGGACCTACGAGCAGTACTTC | CASSLLRTSGTYEQYF
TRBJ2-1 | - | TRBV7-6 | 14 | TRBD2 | TGTGCCAGCAGCCCCGGGACTAGCCGGCCTCCACAGTTCTTC | CASSPGTSRPPQFF
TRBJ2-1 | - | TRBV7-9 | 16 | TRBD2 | TGTGCCAGCAGTCCAGGGCGCGGGAGGGCCGGCAATGAGCAGTTCTTC | CASSPGRGRAGNEQFF
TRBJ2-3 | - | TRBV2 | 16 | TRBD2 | TGTGCCAGCAGTGGCCTAGCGGGATCTAGCACAGATACGCAGTATTTT | CASSGLAGSSTDTQYF
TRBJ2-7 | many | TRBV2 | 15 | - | TGTGCCAGCAGTGAAGAGCGGGCCCTTTCCTACGAGCAGTACTTC | CASSEERALSYEQYF
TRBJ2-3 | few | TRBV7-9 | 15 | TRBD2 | TGTGCCAGCAGCTCATCTAGCGGTGCTGCCGATACGCAGTATTTT | CASSSSSGAADTQYF
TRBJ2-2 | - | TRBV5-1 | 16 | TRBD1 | TGCGCCAGCAGACGAGCACGACAGGGGGCAACCGGGGAGCTGTTTTTT | CASRRARQGATGELFF
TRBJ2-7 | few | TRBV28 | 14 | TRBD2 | TGTGCCAGCAGTTTCGGGAGGGCCTCCTACGAGCAGTACTTC | CASSFGRASYEQYF
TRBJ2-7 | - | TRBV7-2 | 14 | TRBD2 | TGTGCCAGCAGCCAAACTAGCGACACCTACGAGCAGTACTTC | CASSQTSDTYEQYF
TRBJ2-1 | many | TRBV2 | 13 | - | TGTGCCAGCAGTGGAGGACGGGAAGGTGAGCAGTTCTTC | CASSGGREGEQFF
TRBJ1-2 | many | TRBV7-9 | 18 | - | TGTGCCAGCAGCTTATCAGAGACCCACGCAGGGGCTACGGATGGCTACACCTTC | CASSLSETHAGATDGYTF
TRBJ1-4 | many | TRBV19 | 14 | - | TGTGCCAGTAGTATGAGCACCGGGCGTGAAAAACTGTTTTTT | CASSMSTGREKLFF
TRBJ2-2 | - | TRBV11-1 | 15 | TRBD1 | TGTGCCAGCAGCCAGGACAGGAGATGGACCGGGGAGCTGTTTTTT | CASSQDRRWTGELFF
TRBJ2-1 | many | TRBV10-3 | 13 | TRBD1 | TGTGCCATCAGCCCGGGACAGTACAATGAGCAGTTCTTC | CAISPGQYNEQFF
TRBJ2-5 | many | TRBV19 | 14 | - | TGTGCCAGTAGTACCTACAGGGACCAAGAGACCCAGTACTTC | CASSTYRDQETQYF
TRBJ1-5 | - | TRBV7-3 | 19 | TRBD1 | TGTGCCAGCAGCTTAGATGGGACAGGGGTTGATGGTAACAATCAGCCCCAGCATTTT | CASSLDGTGVDGNNQPQHF
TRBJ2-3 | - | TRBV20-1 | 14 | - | TGCAGTGCTAGTCGAGGCTGGCGCGCAGATACGCAGTATTTT | CSASRGWRADTQYF
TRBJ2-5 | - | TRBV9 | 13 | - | TGTGCTAGAGATCCTAGGGCTCAAGAGACCCAGTACTTC | CARDPRAQETQYF